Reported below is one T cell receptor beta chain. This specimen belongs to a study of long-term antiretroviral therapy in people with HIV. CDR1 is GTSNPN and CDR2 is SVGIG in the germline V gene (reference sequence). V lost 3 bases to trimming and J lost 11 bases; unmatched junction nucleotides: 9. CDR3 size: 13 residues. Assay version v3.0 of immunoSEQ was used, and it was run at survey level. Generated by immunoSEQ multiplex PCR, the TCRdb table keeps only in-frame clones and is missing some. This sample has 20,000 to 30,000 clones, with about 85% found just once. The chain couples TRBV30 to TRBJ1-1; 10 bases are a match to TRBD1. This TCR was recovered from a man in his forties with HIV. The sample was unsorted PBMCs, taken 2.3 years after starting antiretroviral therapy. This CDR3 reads CAWSTGTGVSAFF. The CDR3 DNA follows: TGTGCCTGGAGCACCGGGACAGGGGTTTCCGCTTTCTTT.